One and the same sample provided the 26 T cell receptor beta chains below, sequenced in a study of cytomegalovirus exposure and HLA in healthy donors. Clones were sequenced by immunoSEQ multiplex PCR, and TCRdb holds only the in-frame ones, with some missing. Of more than 95,000 clones in the sample, about 91% are singletons; the top ten hold about 1.8%. Material: PBMCs. These receptors were obtained from a man younger than 35 in good health and CMV-seronegative.

The gene calls are TRBV6-6 and TRBJ2-7; 9 bases fit TRBD1. J was trimmed by 6 bases and V by 4 bases; bases with no gene match: 10. Germline CDR1 reads MNHNY; CDR2 reads SVGAGI (reference sequence). The CDR3 is 15 residues long. Here the CDR3 reads CASSSSPGQGSEQYF. The CDR3 DNA reads as TGTGCCAGCAGTTCATCTCCGGGACAGGGTAGCGAGCAGTACTTC.

The chain recombines TRBV4-1 with TRBJ1-2; D remains unclear. Germline CDR1 and CDR2: MGHRA and YSYEKL. Trimming cost V 1 base and J 4 bases, with 10 bases left between them. The CDR3 is 14 amino acids. Here the CDR3 DNA reads TGCGCCAGCAGCCAAGCTTCAGGATCCTATGGCTACACCTTC. Its translation is CASSQASGSYGYTF.

The J gene is TRBJ2-7, the V gene TRBV6-5; tentatively, D is TRBD2 (5 bases). Trimming stripped 5 bases from V and 10 bases from J, with 15 bases between. Germline values: CDR1 MNHEY, CDR2 SVGAGI. The CDR3 runs to 12 residues. The DNA of the CDR3 is TGTGCCAGCAGTCACGAGGGCATTGAACAGTACTTC. Encoded protein: CASSHEGIEQYF.

The V and J genes are TRBV7-2 and TRBJ2-3, with a weak D call TRBD2 (6 bases). Germline loops: CDR1 SGHTA, CDR2 FQGNSA. This CDR3 comprises 16 residues. V lost 1 base to trimming and J lost 8 bases, with 19 bases between them. CDR3 nucleotide sequence: TGTGCCAGCAGCTTAGTTGCGGGGTCCGGGCTTCCTACGCAGTATTTT. This codes for CASSLVAGSGLPTQYF. Combining the CDR3 with reference TRBV7-2 and TRBJ2-3 gives the whole variable domain GAGVSQSPSNKVTEKGKDVELRCDPISGHTALYWYRQSLGQGLEFLIYFQGNSAPDKSGLPSDRFSAERTGGSVSTLTIQRTQQEDSAVYLCASSLVAGSGLPTQYFGPGTRLTVL.

The DNA of the CDR3 is TGCGCCAGCAGCCCAGGGACAGGGGGTGGTACAGATACGCAGTATTTT. Translation: CASSPGTGGGTDTQYF. The chain joins TRBV5-1 to TRBJ2-3; 11 bases are a match to TRBD1. CDR1 SGHRS and CDR2 YFSETQ come from the germline V gene. The trim removed 4 bases at V and 3 bases at J, leaving 7 bases unmatched. CDR3 size: 16 residues.

The chain recombines TRBV6-5 with TRBJ2-2; 7 bases are shared with TRBD1. This CDR3 comprises 13 residues. Germline assignment: CDR1 MNHEY and CDR2 SVGAGI. V shed 6 bases, J shed 6 bases, and the junction held 4 bases outside the gene matches. CDR3 residues: CASRLTGPGELFF. The CDR3 DNA reads TGTGCCAGCAGGCTGACAGGGCCCGGGGAGCTGTTTTTT.

This clone was counted only a few times. The chain combines TRBV2 with TRBJ2-7, with no clear D. Trimming took off 7 bases at V and 2 bases at J, with 12 bases between the two ends. Germline V gene lookup returns CDR1 SNHLY and CDR2 FYNNEI. The CDR3 runs 13 residues. The CDR3: CASTATVTYEQYF. CDR3 nucleotides: TGTGCCAGCACCGCTACAGTAACCTACGAGCAGTACTTC. Drawing the rest from reference TRBV2 and TRBJ2-7, the complete variable domain is EPEVTQTPSHQVTQMGQEVILRCVPISNHLYFYWYRQILGQKVEFLVSFYNNEISEKSEIFDDQFSVERPDGSNFTLKIRSTKLEDSAMYFCASTATVTYEQYFGPGTRLTVT.

This chain joins TRBV27 and TRBJ2-7; D not certain. V was shortened by 0 bases and J by 5 bases, with 17 bases between the two germline ends. Germline values: CDR1 MNHEY, CDR2 SMNVEV (reference sequence). The CDR3 sequence is 16 residues long. The CDR3 DNA sequence: TGTGCCAGCAGTTTATCGAGGCACCAAAGAGCGAACGAGCAGTACTTC. Encoded protein: CASSLSRHQRANEQYF.

The V gene is TRBV18, the J gene TRBJ2-1; TRBD2 aligns across 10 bases. This CDR3 is built from 18 residues. V lost 3 bases and J lost 3; bases outside the gene matches: 11. Germline CDR1 KGHSH, CDR2 LQKENI. The CDR3 nucleotides read TGTGCCAGCTCACCGAGATCGAGGACTAGCGGTTACTACAATGAGCAGTTCTTC. Translating gives CASSPRSRTSGYYNEQFF. Filled out from reference TRBV18 and TRBJ2-1, the complete variable domain reads NAGVMQNPRHLVRRRGQEARLRCSPMKGHSHVYWYRQLPEEGLKFMVYLQKENIIDESGMPKERFSAEFPKEGPSILRIQQVVRGDSAAYFCASSPRSRTSGYYNEQFFGPGTRLTVL.

V is TRBV10-2 and J is TRBJ1-3; D not certain. From germline, CDR1 is WSHSY and CDR2 SAAADI. V gave up 2 bases and J gave up 8 bases, with 16 bases separating them. This CDR3 has 15 residues. CDR3 coding DNA: TGCGCCAGCAGTGAGCTGGTGAGTTTGGGAGACACCATATATTTT. This gives the protein CASSELVSLGDTIYF.

This chain connects TRBV6-5 to TRBJ2-3; 9 nucleotides match TRBD2. The ends lost 4 bases at V and 14 bases at J; junction bases unmatched: 10. CDR3 length: 13 residues. Germline V gene data show CDR1 as MNHEY and CDR2 as SVGAGI. CDR3 nucleotides: TGTGCCAGCAGTTCAACCGGGACTAGCATCGCGTATTTT. Translated: CASSSTGTSIAYF.

This chain connects TRBV15 to TRBJ2-1; 8 positions match TRBD1. The CDR3 sequence is 16 residues long. The germline CDR1 and CDR2 sequences are LNHNV and YYDKDF (reference sequence). With 5 bases clipped from V and 5 bases from J, the junction kept 11 bases outside the gene matches. The CDR3 nucleotides read TGTGCCACCAGCCGCCCGGACAGGGTGCCCAACAATGAGCAGTTCTTC. Protein sequence: CATSRPDRVPNNEQFF.

V gene TRBV11-3 combines with J gene TRBJ2-3; 10 positions agree with TRBD2. Trimming at V came to 6 bases and at J to 4 bases, leaving 19 bases not matched to a gene. Per germline, CDR1 SGHNT and CDR2 YENEEA. This CDR3 spans 19 amino acids. The CDR3 sequence is CASSKNWDHGLAGADTQYF. CDR3 nucleotides: TGTGCCAGCAGTAAGAACTGGGACCATGGGCTAGCGGGAGCAGATACGCAGTATTTT.

The chain recombines TRBV5-1 with TRBJ1-6; D gene unclear. Trimming shortened V by 2 bases and J by 7 bases, and 16 bases separated the two germline ends. This CDR3 has 16 residues. Germline CDR1 SGHRS, CDR2 YFSETQ. The CDR3 bases are TGCGCCAGCAGCTTAGCGGCAGTCCAGGTGAATTCACCCCTCCACTTT. Amino acids: CASSLAAVQVNSPLHF.

The chain employs TRBV5-1 and TRBJ2-7; unclear D gene. V shed 4 bases and J shed 6 bases, with 14 bases lying between them. Germline V gene data show CDR1 as SGHRS and CDR2 as YFSETQ. The CDR3 contains 13 residues. CDR3 sequence reads: CASSPGARVEQYF. The CDR3 coding sequence is TGCGCCAGCAGCCCGGGTGCACGGGTCGAGCAGTACTTC.

The chain couples TRBV5-4 to TRBJ2-7, with 7 bases lining up with TRBD2. The CDR3 extends over 15 amino acids. Germline CDR1 SGHNT, CDR2 YYREEE (reference sequence). V dropped 4 bases and J dropped 5; count of bases not matched to a gene: 12. The CDR3 region has the DNA TGTGCCAGCAGCCTACCGCGGGGGACGGTCGACGAGCAGTACTTC. Translated: CASSLPRGTVDEQYF. The entire variable domain, with the rest obtained from reference TRBV5-4 and TRBJ2-7, is as follows: ETGVTQSPTHLIKTRGQQVTLRCSSQSGHNTVSWYQQALGQGPQFIFQYYREEENGRGNFPPRFSGLQFPNYSSELNVNALELDDSALYLCASSLPRGTVDEQYFGPGTRLTVT.

The rearrangement links TRBV11-2 to TRBJ2-5, with 9 bases aligning to TRBD1. Germline V lookup: CDR1 SGHAT, CDR2 FQNNGV. This CDR3 spans 15 amino acids. The V segment lost 6 bases and the J segment 5 bases; nucleotides outside the gene matches: 10. The CDR3 sequence is CASSRIQGAKETQYF. The CDR3 bases are TGTGCCAGCAGTCGTATACAGGGGGCGAAGGAGACCCAGTACTTC.

This chain links TRBV6-5 with TRBJ1-1; no reliable D call. Germline CDR1 reads MNHEY; CDR2 reads SVGAGI. This CDR3 contains 13 residues. The V end was cut by 7 bases, the J end by 0 bases, with 9 bases between. The CDR3 region is CASTPSMNTEAFF. In nucleotides, the CDR3 is TGTGCCAGCACCCCTAGCATGAACACTGAAGCTTTCTTT.

DNA for the CDR3: TGTGCCTGGAGTGCGGGACAGGGCAATCAGCCCCAGCATTTT. It specifies CAWSAGQGNQPQHF. The chain links TRBV30 to TRBJ1-5, with TRBD1 identical over 8 bases. The CDR3 length is 14 residues. The J segment lost 2 bases and the V segment lost 1 base, leaving 1 base of the junction unmatched. The V gene's germline CDR1 is GTSNPN and CDR2 SVGIG (reference sequence).

Worth noting for this clone: The same CDR3 can be traced to other DNA sequences in this sample. The chain recombines TRBV19 with TRBJ2-1; possible D gene TRBD2, 5 bases. V lost 3 bases and J 10 bases, leaving 10 bases between the germline ends. The CDR3 length is 12 residues. The germline gives CDR1 LNHDA, CDR2 SQIVND (reference sequence). In nucleotides, the CDR3 is TGTGCCAGTAGTATCGGGGTCGGGGAGCAGTTCTTC. It encodes CASSIGVGEQFF.

In its sample, this clone was seen a few times. The chain joins TRBV7-9 to TRBJ1-1, with a weak D call TRBD1 (6 bases). Germline values: CDR1 SEHNR, CDR2 FQNEAQ (reference sequence). There are 15 residues in the CDR3. V lost 1 base and J 6 bases, leaving 15 bases between the germline ends. This CDR3 is CASSLGGRGIAEAFF. The CDR3, as DNA: TGTGCCAGCAGCTTAGGAGGCAGGGGTATTGCTGAAGCTTTCTTT.

The chain couples TRBV2 to TRBJ1-2, with TRBD1 matching over 8 bases. V lost 4 bases to trimming and J lost 8 bases; unmatched junction nucleotides: 6. Germline CDR1 reads SNHLY; CDR2 reads FYNNEI. The CDR3 runs 13 residues. In DNA form, the CDR3 reads TGTGCCAGCAGTGCGACAGGGGCGCACGGCTACACCTTC. Amino acid sequence: CASSATGAHGYTF. The whole variable domain, remainder taken from reference TRBV2 and TRBJ1-2, is EPEVTQTPSHQVTQMGQEVILRCVPISNHLYFYWYRQILGQKVEFLVSFYNNEISEKSEIFDDQFSVERPDGSNFTLKIRSTKLEDSAMYFCASSATGAHGYTFGSGTRLTVV.

V is TRBV6-5 and J is TRBJ1-3; D not resolved. V gave up 0 bases and J gave up 0 bases, with 9 bases separating them. CDR1 MNHEY and CDR2 SVGAGI come from the germline V gene. The CDR3 is 16 amino acids. The CDR3 DNA follows: TGTGCCAGCAGTTACTCAGGCGGCAACTCTGGAAACACCATATATTTT. It translates to CASSYSGGNSGNTIYF.

The chain joins TRBV10-1 to TRBJ2-3, with 9 bases matching TRBD2. This CDR3 has 17 residues. Trimming at V came to 2 bases and at J to 4 bases, leaving 10 bases not matched to a gene. Per the germline V gene, CDR1 is WNHNN and CDR2 is SYGVQD (reference sequence). The CDR3 region has the DNA TGCGCCAGCAGTGAGGCGATTAGCGGGGGTTCCGCAGATACGCAGTATTTT. Translating gives CASSEAISGGSADTQYF.

Details on this clone: One junction end disagrees with the germline gene, perhaps due to a read error. The chain couples TRBV18 to TRBJ2-4; 13 bases are shared with TRBD2. The germline V gene encodes CDR1 KGHSH and CDR2 LQKENI. The CDR3 contains 15 residues. Written as DNA, the CDR3 is TGTGCCAGCTCACCGACGGACGGACTAGCGGGAGTTAGTCCCTTC. It codes for CASSPTDGLAGVSPF. Full variable domain (rest looked up from reference TRBV18 and TRBJ2-4): NAGVMQNPRHLVRRRGQEARLRCSPMKGHSHVYWYRQLPEEGLKFMVYLQKENIIDESGMPKERFSAEFPKEGPSILRIQQVVRGDSAAYFCASSPTDGLAGVSPFGAGTRLSVL.

This chain links TRBV5-6 with TRBJ2-7, with D possibly TRBD2 on 6 matching bases. The CDR3 consists of 16 residues. V was pared by 4 bases and J by 6 bases, with 23 bases between. The germline V gene has CDR1 SGHDT and CDR2 YYEEEE. The CDR3 DNA reads TGTGCCAGCAGCCCAACCGGCGGGGACCCCCGCCTCGAGCAGTACTTC. Translation: CASSPTGGDPRLEQYF.